The source of this TCR beta chain is a study of OX40 agonist ivuxolimab in advanced cancers. Study-wide background: Patients undergoing dose escalation presented with hepatocellular carcinoma, melanoma, renal cell or head and neck cancer. Among those treated, three patients had partial responses, one with hepatocellular carcinoma and two with cutaneous melanoma.

Germline values: CDR1 MNHEY, CDR2 SVGAGI. The CDR3 is made up of 14 amino acids. V dropped 6 bases and J dropped 4; count of bases not matched to a gene: 7. The table came from immunoSEQ multiplex PCR; TCRdb's copy has only in-frame clones and leaves some out. The profile covers about 46,000 clones, with around 90% appearing a single time and around 60% taken by the ten largest. Sequencing used CD4+ or CD8+ T cells sorted from blood, obtained in a trial of the OX40 agonist ivuxolimab. This receptor was identified in an adult with an advanced solid tumor such as melanoma, head and neck, liver or kidney cancer. This chain connects TRBV6-5 to TRBJ1-1; 8 positions match TRBD1. The CDR3 nucleotides are TGTGCCAGCAGGCGACAGGGGTTCGCCACTGAAGCTTTCTTT. This encodes CASRRQGFATEAFF.